One and the same sample provided the 17 T cell receptor beta chains below, sequenced in a study of tissue T cells after allogeneic stem cell transplantation. The data were produced by immunoSEQ multiplex PCR, yet TCRdb's version contains in-frame clones alone and is incomplete. The table lists 15,000 to 20,000 clones, approximately 70% of them singletons. Input material: spleen. The source of these receptors is a female BALB/c mouse in good health. Mouse MHC haplotype: H2-d.

This clone has a handful of counts. Genes and germline are mouse. The read is 1 residue too short to cover the CDR3 end, so that end is filled in from the germline J gene. V usage is TRBV5 and J usage is TRBJ2-5; D could derive from TRBD1 or TRBD2 (5 bases each). The V gene's germline CDR1 is LGHNA and CDR2 YNLKQL (reference sequence). The CDR3 totals 15 residues. V was trimmed by 0 bases and J by 0 bases, leaving 7 bases between them. The sequenced part of the CDR3 DNA is TGTGCCAGCAGCCAAGAAGGGGACAACCAAGACACCCAGTAC. It yields the protein CASSQEGDNQDTQY. In full, the CDR3 reads CASSQEGDNQDTQYF.

The table lists this clone with a count of one. Genes here carry mouse names. The sequence runs out 1 residue before the end of the CDR3; the remainder is reconstructed from the germline J gene. The same CDR3 also results from other DNA sequences found in this sample. The rearrangement uses TRBV29 and TRBJ2-4; 12 nucleotides agree with TRBD1. The ends lost 5 bases at V and 2 bases at J; junction bases unmatched: 17. CDR1 and CDR2 from the germline V gene are MSHET and SYDVDS. The CDR3 is made up of 20 amino acids. Incomplete CDR3 DNA: TGTGCTAGCAGTCCTCCGGGACAGGGGGCTGGGGGGGCATTTCAAAACACCTTGTAC. Amino acids: CASSPPGQGAGGAFQNTLY. The entire CDR3 protein reads CASSPPGQGAGGAFQNTLYF.

The table lists this clone with a count of one. Each gene name is a mouse one. This chain's CDR3 is CASRNRVTGQLYF. The part of the CDR3 DNA that was read is TGTGCCAGCAGAAACAGGGTCACCGGGCAGCTCTAC. The chain combines TRBV13-1 with TRBJ2-2; a weak D match, TRBD1 (6 bases). The read ends 1 residue early relative to the CDR3; the germline J gene fills the gap. The length of the CDR3 is 13 residues. Germline lookup yields CDR1 NSHNY and CDR2 SYGAGN. V lost 5 bases and J lost 4, with 9 bases in between.

This clone was observed a few times. Here the gene names and germline are mouse. The CDR3 end falls 1 residue outside the read, so it is completed with the germline J gene. The gene calls are TRBV1 and TRBJ1-4, with 8 nucleotides matching TRBD1. V gave up 5 bases and J gave up 2 bases; unmatched junction bases: 4. The CDR3 has 15 residues. Per germline, CDR1 NSQYPW and CDR2 LRSPGD (reference sequence). The CDR3 region is CTCSPRQGSNERLFF. Incomplete CDR3 DNA: TGCACCTGCAGTCCTCGACAGGGGTCCAACGAAAGATTATTT.

In regard to this clone: Genes here carry mouse names. The CDR3 goes on 1 residue after the read ends, and that part is filled in from the germline J gene. The chain employs TRBV4 and TRBJ2-3, with TRBD2 matching 8 bases. Looked up from germline, CDR1 is LGHDT and CDR2 is YNNKQL (reference sequence). This CDR3 comprises 14 residues. The V and J ends lost 3 bases and 3 bases, in that order; junction bases with no gene match: 2. The sequenced part of the CDR3 DNA is TGTGCCAGCAGCTACTGGGGGGAGGCAGAAACGCTGTAT. Translation: CASSYWGEAETLY. The CDR3 in its entirety is CASSYWGEAETLYF.

As regards this clone: The gene names given are mouse names. The read halts 1 residue ahead of the CDR3 end, with the missing end drawn from the germline J gene. The J gene is TRBJ2-5, the V gene TRBV14; D is perhaps TRBD1 or TRBD2 (5 bases each). CDR1 and CDR2 from the germline V gene are SGHDT and FRDEAV. The length of the CDR3 is 13 residues. The V and J ends lost 4 bases and 0 bases respectively, with 6 bases between them. Partial CDR3 DNA: TGTGCCAGCAGTCGGGACAACCAAGACACCCAGTAC. Protein: CASSRDNQDTQY. The whole CDR3 is CASSRDNQDTQYF.

With respect to this clone: Gene names refer to mouse genes. The CDR3 is cut off 1 residue early in the read; its end comes from the germline J gene. The chain carries TRBV31 and TRBJ2-5, with 9 bases fitting TRBD1. This CDR3 has 13 residues. Germline V gene sequence: CDR1 GKSSPN, CDR2 SITVG. V lost 3 bases and J lost 4; bases outside the gene matches: 2. CDR3 sequence reads: CAWRDRGEDTQYF. The covered CDR3 bases are TGTGCCTGGAGAGACAGGGGGGAAGACACCCAGTAC.

With regard to this clone: Gene names and germline match the mouse. The CDR3 goes on 1 residue after the read ends, and that part is filled in from the germline J gene. This chain uses TRBV1 with TRBJ1-4, with 7 bases lining up with TRBD1. With 4 bases clipped from V and 3 bases from J, the junction kept 2 bases outside the gene matches. The CDR3 runs to 14 residues. Looked up from germline, CDR1 is NSQYPW and CDR2 is LRSPGD (reference sequence). CDR3 sequence: CTCSDRGTNERLFF. The CDR3 bases that were read are TGCACCTGCAGTGACAGGGGAACCAACGAAAGATTATTT. Using reference TRBV1 and TRBJ1-4 for the parts outside the CDR3, the full variable domain is VTLLEQNPRWRLVPRGQAVNLRCILKNSQYPWMSWYQQDLQKQLQWLFTLRSPGDKEVKSLPGADYLATRVTDTELRLQVANMSQGRTLYCTCSDRGTNERLFFGHGTKLSVL.

Concerning this clone itself: Gene labels here are mouse ones. Read data end 1 residue before the CDR3 end; the end is taken from the germline J gene. The chain recombines TRBV31 with TRBJ1-5; no definite D call. Germline lookup yields CDR1 GKSSPN and CDR2 SITVG. This CDR3 region has 11 residues. V dropped 0 bases and J dropped 7 bases, with 4 bases sitting between them. The CDR3 loop is CAWSLRQAPLF. The CDR3 bases that were read are TGTGCCTGGAGTCTACGGCAGGCTCCGCTT.

As to this clone: Mouse names are used for the genes. From the germline J gene comes the end of the CDR3, since the read stops 1 residue before it. The gene calls are TRBV29 and TRBJ1-2; no clear D gene. The germline V gene encodes CDR1 MSHET and CDR2 SYDVDS. This CDR3 has 13 amino acids. Trimming removed 6 bases at V and 0 bases at J, with 8 bases between. The CDR3 here is CASSPTANSDYTF. The sequenced part of the CDR3 DNA is TGTGCTAGCAGCCCTACAGCAAACTCCGACTACACC.

This clone was detected a few times. Gene names follow the mouse nomenclature. The read is 1 residue too short to cover the CDR3 end, so that end is filled in from the germline J gene. This chain links TRBV13-3 with TRBJ1-4; perhaps TRBD1 as D (5 bases). The V gene lost 4 bases and the J gene lost 0 bases, with 10 bases spanning the gap. CDR3 length: 15 residues. Germline V gives CDR1 NNHDY, CDR2 SYVADS. CDR3 DNA, as far as it was read: TGTGCCAGCAGTATGAGGGGTATTTCCAACGAAAGATTATTT. Encoded protein: CASSMRGISNERLF. The complete CDR3 reads CASSMRGISNERLFF.

As to this clone: Mouse names are used for the genes. The CDR3 end is not reached by the read, which stops 1 residue before it; the germline J gene fills it in. The chain uses TRBV20 and TRBJ2-1, with 8 bases aligning to TRBD2. The V gene end was trimmed by 3 bases and the J gene end by 6 bases; junction bases not matched to a gene: 4. CDR1 is GFQATS, CDR2 STVNSAI, per germline. This CDR3 region has 13 residues. The CDR3 protein is CGASLGGGAEQFF. CDR3 bases read: TGTGGTGCTAGTCTGGGGGGAGGTGCTGAGCAGTTC.

As for this clone: Genes and germline are mouse. The missing CDR3 end, 1 residue past where the read stops, is filled in from the germline J gene. This chain joins TRBV13-1 and TRBJ2-2, with a tentative D call TRBD1 (6 bases). The germline V and J ends were trimmed by 5 bases and 1 base, with 6 bases remaining between them. Germline lookup yields CDR1 NSHNY and CDR2 SYGAGN. This CDR3 region has 13 residues. The CDR3 region is CASRGQNTGQLYF. The CDR3 DNA, read in part, is TGTGCCAGCAGGGGACAAAACACCGGGCAGCTCTAC.

Concerning this clone: The listed genes are named as in mouse. Partial CDR3 DNA: TGTGCCAGCAGTGGGGACATCTATAATTCGCCCCTCTAC. Its translation is CASSGDIYNSPLY. The complete CDR3 sequence is CASSGDIYNSPLYF. This chain connects TRBV13-3 to TRBJ1-6, with D possibly matching TRBD1 (6 bases). The CDR3 end falls 1 residue outside the read, so it is completed with the germline J gene. TRBJ1-6 belongs to the ORF category, with a function that is uncertain. The germline CDR1 and CDR2 sequences are NNHDY and SYVADS. The CDR3 has 14 amino acids. Deletions cut 3 bases from V and 3 bases from J, with 7 bases between.

Comment on this clone: Gene names are mouse gene names. The read comes to an end 1 residue before the CDR3 does, leaving the germline J gene to fill in the end. The V call is TRBV13-3, the J call TRBJ2-5, with 12 bases that match TRBD2. Germline CDR1 is NNHDY and CDR2 is SYVADS. The CDR3 is 14 residues long. With V trimmed by 5 bases and J by 4 bases, 2 bases remained unmatched. CDR3 sequence: CASRDWGGKDTQYF. The CDR3 bases that were read are TGTGCCAGCAGAGACTGGGGGGGCAAAGACACCCAGTAC.

This clone has just a few counts. Gene names are mouse gene names. The read ends 1 residue early relative to the CDR3; the germline J gene fills the gap. The genes are TRBV29 and TRBJ1-5, with D perhaps matching TRBD1 (6 bases). Germline V gives CDR1 MSHET, CDR2 SYDVDS. This CDR3 has 12 amino acids. The V gene lost 7 bases and the J gene lost 6 bases, with 10 bases spanning the gap. The CDR3 bases that were read are TGTGCTAGCATTCTCAGGGGCCAGGCTCCGCTT. This encodes CASILRGQAPL. The complete CDR3 sequence is CASILRGQAPLF.

Points on this clone: Gene names and germline refer to mouse. From the germline J gene comes the end of the CDR3, since the read stops 1 residue before it. The chain links TRBV13-2 to TRBJ2-7; D remains ambiguous. V was clipped by 7 bases and J by 0 bases, with 14 bases between them. The V gene's germline CDR1 is NNHNN and CDR2 SYGAGS (reference sequence). The CDR3 runs 14 residues. CDR3 in amino acids: CASSVSPHSYEQYF. Partial CDR3 DNA: TGTGCCAGCAGTGTGAGCCCTCACTCCTATGAACAGTAC.